The 9 T cell receptor beta chains in this list originate from one sample, sequenced in a study of cytotoxic CD8 clonotypes in ibrutinib-treated CLL. Here immunoSEQ multiplex PCR was the method, and the copy in TCRdb shows in-frame clones only, minus some. The sample contains roughly 330,000 clones, 67% of which appear only once. The specimen was PBMCs, collected after 36 months of ibrutinib treatment. The source of these receptors is a human donor with chronic lymphocytic leukemia.

V and J are TRBV27 and TRBJ2-7; TRBD1 matches at 8 bases. CDR1 and CDR2 from the germline V gene are MNHEY and SMNVEV (reference sequence). Trimming took 6 bases from V and 6 from J; bases not matched to a gene: 10. The CDR3 spans 14 residues. CDR3 loop: CASSLQGQGGEQYF. The CDR3 nucleotides are TGTGCCAGCAGCCTTCAAGGACAGGGAGGCGAGCAGTACTTC.

The V call is TRBV7-9, the J call TRBJ1-1; no definite D call. CDR3 length equals 13 residues. Germline V gene lookup returns CDR1 SEHNR and CDR2 FQNEAQ (reference sequence). Trimming shortened V by 6 bases and J by 3 bases, and 11 bases separated the two germline ends. The DNA of the CDR3 is TGTGCCAGCAGTGCTAGCGGGCACACTGAAGCTTTCTTT. Protein product: CASSASGHTEAFF.

The CDR3 DNA reads TGTGCCAGCAGGGGACAGTCTTTCTACGAGCAGTACTTC. It translates to CASRGQSFYEQYF. This chain links TRBV6-6 with TRBJ2-7; 7 nucleotides match TRBD1. The junction had 5 bases not matched to a gene; V was cut back by 6 bases and J by 3 bases. Looked up from germline, CDR1 is MNHNY and CDR2 is SVGAGI (reference sequence). The CDR3 loop spans 13 amino acids.

For this clone: One end of the junction fails to match germline, which may point to a read error. The chain links TRBV7-2 to TRBJ2-3, with 9 bases that match TRBD2. The CDR3 sequence is 14 residues long. Germline CDR1 reads SGHTA; CDR2 reads FQGNSA. CDR3: CASSLAGSTDTQYF. For the CDR3, the DNA is TGTGCCAGCAGCCTAGCGGGAAGCACAGATACGCAGTATTTT.

The chain uses TRBV7-3 and TRBJ2-7; D may be TRBD1 (6 bases). Germline CDR1 and CDR2: SGHTA and FQGTGA. Trimming removed 5 bases at V and 3 bases at J, with 14 bases between. The CDR3 runs 14 residues. CDR3 residues: CASSPWAGDYEQYF. CDR3 sequence (DNA): TGTGCCAGCAGCCCTTGGGCAGGGGACTACGAGCAGTACTTC.

The table lists this clone with a few counts. The chain couples TRBV2 to TRBJ1-2, with D possibly matching TRBD1 (6 bases). The CDR3 is 13 amino acids. Trimming removed 1 base at V and 5 bases at J, with 8 bases between. Germline V gene lookup returns CDR1 SNHLY and CDR2 FYNNEI. As DNA, the CDR3 is TGTGCCAGCAGTGAAGTACAGGGTTATGGCTACACCTTC. It is translated as CASSEVQGYGYTF.

This clone was counted once. This CDR3 is CASSPRGPPGPPDTQYF. DNA for the CDR3: TGTGCCAGCAGCCCACGAGGGCCCCCGGGCCCCCCAGATACGCAGTATTTT. The rearrangement links TRBV5-4 to TRBJ2-3; TRBD2 might be the D (5 bases). The CDR3 totals 17 residues. V was trimmed by 4 bases and J by 4 bases, leaving 22 bases between them. Looked up from germline, CDR1 is SGHNT and CDR2 is YYREEE (reference sequence).

This rearrangement joins TRBV6-6 to TRBJ1-3; D may be TRBD1 (6 bases). This CDR3 region has 15 residues. Germline assignment: CDR1 MNHNY and CDR2 SVGAGI (reference sequence). Trimming took off 7 bases at V and 4 bases at J, with 17 bases between the two ends. CDR3 in DNA: TGTGCCAGCACCCTAAGCGGGGGGCTCGGAAACACCATATATTTT. The encoded protein is CASTLSGGLGNTIYF.

This clone was observed a handful of times. The CDR3 sequence: CASSKTGNTYGYTF. In DNA, the CDR3 is TGTGCCAGCAGCAAGACAGGGAACACCTATGGCTACACCTTC. This chain connects TRBV7-8 to TRBJ1-2; 7 bases fit TRBD1. The germline CDR1 and CDR2 sequences are SGHVS and FQNEAQ. J lost 4 bases, V lost 5 bases, and 7 bases had no gene match. CDR3 length: 14 amino acids.